These T cell receptor beta chains were read from a single sample in a study of blood T cell repertoires in COVID-19. Sequenced by immunoSEQ multiplex PCR; TCRdb stores in-frame clones only, minus some. The table has 360,000 or so clones, 75% to 90% seen once. Material: PBMCs or T cells enriched from blood (not recorded which). Receptors originate from a woman aged 50 to 60 who had recovered from COVID-19. Each CDR3 is given with its conserved first and last residue. The order of the fields is J gene, V gene, clone size, D gene, CDR3 protein, CDR3 DNA. D genes are given only for firm matches. Clone size is stated in some rows and not others, as once, few, many or a class when expanded.

TRBJ1-4,TRBV11-2,-,-,CASSLGRGNEKLFF,TGTGCCAGCAGCTTGGGACGGGGGAATGAAAAACTGTTTTTT
TRBJ1-2,TRBV6-5,-,-,CASRETGVVIGTF,TGTGCCAGCAGGGAGACAGGAGTAGTGATCGGTACCTTC
TRBJ2-5,TRBV2,once,-,CASSLDLQETQYF,TGTGCCAGCAGTTTGGACTTACAAGAGACCCAGTACTTC
TRBJ2-7,TRBV3-1/TRBV3-2,-,TRBD1,CASSRGTETYEQYF,TGTGCCAGCAGCCGTGGGACAGAAACTTACGAGCAGTACTTC
TRBJ2-1,TRBV2,once,TRBD2,CASRGTSGGNEQFF,TGTGCCAGCAGGGGGACTAGCGGGGGAAATGAGCAGTTCTTC
TRBJ2-1,TRBV29-1,-,-,CSVVTHQTPKINEQFF,TGCAGCGTTGTAACCCATCAGACACCTAAGATCAATGAGCAGTTCTTC
TRBJ2-1,TRBV5-1,-,TRBD2,CASSLDPAGGQNEQFF,TGCGCCAGCAGCTTGGATCCAGCGGGAGGTCAAAATGAGCAGTTCTTC
TRBJ2-7,TRBV7-2,once,TRBD2,CASSLLAGEYEQYF,TGTGCCAGCAGCCTGCTAGCGGGGGAGTACGAGCAGTACTTC
TRBJ1-1,TRBV21-1,-,-,CASPGTSGMNTEAFF,TGTGCCAGCCCAGGGACATCTGGCATGAACACTGAAGCTTTCTTT
TRBJ1-1,TRBV2,-,-,CASSVIPLNTEAFF,TGTGCCAGCAGTGTTATCCCCCTGAACACTGAAGCTTTCTTT
TRBJ1-2,TRBV30,-,-,CAWTPRGVGGYTF,TGTGCCTGGACCCCCCGGGGAGTGGGGGGCTACACCTTC
TRBJ2-7,TRBV18,-,-,CASSLEQFYEQYF,TGTGCCAGCTCACTGGAGCAATTCTACGAGCAGTACTTC
TRBJ2-7,TRBV3-1/TRBV3-2,-,TRBD2,CASSSRLAGVIEQYF,TGTGCCAGCAGCTCCCGTCTGGCGGGAGTGATCGAGCAGTACTTC
TRBJ1-2,TRBV11-1,few,-,CASSPGGSYGYTF,TGTGCCAGCAGCCCTGGGGGCAGCTATGGCTACACCTTC
TRBJ1-6,TRBV6-2/TRBV6-3,-,-,CASSLRKQGSSYNSPLHF,TGTGCCAGCAGTCTACGGAAACAGGGAAGCTCCTATAATTCACCCCTCCACTTT
TRBJ2-5,TRBV5-4,-,-,CASSPDMRGSVQTQYF,TGTGCCAGCAGCCCGGACATGAGGGGGTCAGTTCAGACCCAGTACTTC
TRBJ1-1,TRBV10-1,-,TRBD1,CASSEKGQGARTEAFF,TGCGCCAGCAGTGAGAAGGGACAGGGGGCACGTACTGAAGCTTTCTTT
TRBJ2-7,TRBV3-1/TRBV3-2,-,TRBD2,CASSQWPGGKYEQYF,TGTGCCAGCAGCCAATGGCCGGGAGGTAAATACGAGCAGTACTTC
TRBJ1-1,TRBV11-2,-,TRBD1,CASSLGDSFTEAFF,TGTGCCAGCAGCTTAGGGGACAGTTTCACTGAAGCTTTCTTT
TRBJ1-1,TRBV19,-,-,CASSIQGLNTEAFF,TGTGCCAGTAGTATACAGGGTCTGAACACTGAAGCTTTCTTT
TRBJ2-1,TRBV5-1,-,TRBD2,CASSLSGANYNEQFF,TGCGCCAGCAGCCTTAGCGGGGCCAACTACAATGAGCAGTTCTTC
TRBJ1-2,TRBV5-1,-,-,CASSLDLPGGYTF,TGCGCCAGCAGCTTGGACCTACCGGGGGGCTACACCTTC
TRBJ2-7,TRBV28,-,-,CASRSRVYEQYF,TGTGCCAGCAGATCGAGGGTTTACGAGCAGTACTTC
TRBJ2-3,TRBV7-6,-,-,CASSRRPTAVDTTDTQYF,TGTGCCAGCAGCCGGAGACCGACAGCCGTTGATACCACAGATACGCAGTATTTT
TRBJ2-3,TRBV19,-,-,CASSMSRLNTQYF,TGTGCCAGTAGTATGTCCAGGCTAAATACGCAGTATTTT
TRBJ2-1,TRBV11-2,-,TRBD2,CASSPRDYYNEQFF,TGTGCCAGCAGCCCTCGGGACTATTACAATGAGCAGTTCTTC
TRBJ1-4,TRBV5-1,-,-,CASRQGALIEKLFF,TGCGCCAGCAGACAGGGAGCCTTAATTGAGAAACTGTTTTTT
TRBJ1-5,TRBV2,-,-,CASRRQDGSNQPQHF,TGTGCCAGCAGAAGACAGGACGGTAGCAATCAGCCCCAGCATTTT
TRBJ1-2,TRBV7-3,-,-,CASSLEAVEGYTF,TGTGCCAGCAGCTTAGAAGCCGTCGAAGGCTACACCTTC
TRBJ2-1,TRBV2,once,TRBD2,CASSALAGGEQFF,TGTGCCAGCAGTGCTCTAGCGGGAGGGGAGCAGTTCTTC
TRBJ2-7,TRBV7-2,few,TRBD2,CASSFTSGNYEQYF,TGTGCCAGCAGCTTTACTAGCGGAAACTACGAGCAGTACTTC
TRBJ2-5,TRBV19,once,TRBD1,CASSRGQGGETQYF,TGTGCCAGTAGTCGCGGACAGGGAGGAGAGACCCAGTACTTC
TRBJ2-7,TRBV27,-,TRBD2,CASSPLAGRASYEQYF,TGTGCCAGCAGTCCTCTCGCCGGGAGGGCTTCCTACGAGCAGTACTTC
TRBJ1-1,TRBV18,few,TRBD1,CASSQEGTGGTEAFF,TGTGCCAGCTCACAGGAAGGGACAGGGGGCACTGAAGCTTTCTTT
TRBJ1-6,TRBV5-1,-,TRBD1,CASSSTGTVDLPLHF,TGCGCCAGCAGCTCCACCGGGACAGTAGACTTACCCCTCCACTTT
TRBJ2-1,TRBV11-1,-,-,CASSSGTSPFNEQFF,TGTGCCAGCAGCTCAGGGACATCCCCGTTCAATGAGCAGTTCTTC
TRBJ2-1,TRBV5-1,-,TRBD1,CASSLSASSGTGYNEQFF,TGCGCCAGCAGCTTGAGCGCCTCGTCCGGGACAGGATACAATGAGCAGTTCTTC